The 8 T cell receptor beta chains below all came from one sample that was sequenced in a study of cytomegalovirus exposure and HLA in healthy donors. Use of 60 Vbeta and 13 Jbeta primers characterized the PCR. Profiling relied on immunoSEQ multiplex PCR, and the TCRdb table lists in-frame clones only, not all of them. The sample comprises fewer than 200,000 clones, around 76% of which are singletons, and around 1.5% rests with the top ten. What was sequenced was PBMCs. These receptors originate from a girl under 18 in good health and CMV-seropositive.

This clone was seen more than once but under ten times. The V and J genes are TRBV9 and TRBJ2-3; D is unclear. V was cut by 0 bases and J by 10 bases, with 9 bases left in between. CDR3 length equals 12 residues. Germline V gene data show CDR1 as SGDLS and CDR2 as YYNGEE. For the CDR3, the DNA is TGTGCCAGCAGCGTAGCGGGTGGCGCGCAGTATTTT. This sequence encodes CASSVAGGAQYF.

This clone was found once. CDR3 nucleotide sequence: TGCGCCAGCAGCTCACCACAGGGGGAAGATACGCAGTATTTT. It encodes CASSSPQGEDTQYF. This sequence joins TRBV5-1 and TRBJ2-3, with 8 bases lining up with TRBD1. V lost 3 bases to trimming and J lost 5 bases; unmatched junction nucleotides: 5. In germline, CDR1 is SGHRS, CDR2 YFSETQ. The CDR3 has 14 amino acids.

The chain has TRBV25-1 and TRBJ2-1; a weak D match, TRBD2 (7 bases). Germline values: CDR1 MGHDK, CDR2 SYGVNS. This CDR3 has 18 amino acids. Trimming took off 5 bases at V and 2 bases at J, with 22 bases between the two ends. The CDR3 sequence is CASSKGGRGDPTYNEQFF. DNA for the CDR3: TGTGCCAGCAGTAAGGGGGGGCGCGGGGACCCTACCTACAATGAGCAGTTCTTC. The entire variable domain, with the rest obtained from reference TRBV25-1 and TRBJ2-1, is as follows: EADIYQTPRYLVIGTGKKITLECSQTMGHDKMYWYQQDPGMELHLIHYSYGVNSTEKGDLSSESTVSRIRTEHFPLTLESARPSHTSQYLCASSKGGRGDPTYNEQFFGPGTRLTVL.

The chain combines TRBV11-2 with TRBJ1-1; 8 nucleotides agree with TRBD1. Germline CDR1 SGHAT, CDR2 FQNNGV. Unmatched junction bases numbered 4, after V lost 5 bases and J lost 8 bases. This CDR3 contains 12 residues. The CDR3 loop reads CASSTQGAEAFF. The DNA for the CDR3 is TGTGCCAGCAGCACCCAGGGGGCGGAAGCTTTCTTT.

This chain uses TRBV30 with TRBJ2-1; D is perhaps TRBD1 (7 bases). The CDR3 sequence is 16 residues long. Trimming shortened V by 3 bases and J by 2 bases, and 17 bases separated the two germline ends. The V gene's germline CDR1 is GTSNPN and CDR2 SVGIG (reference sequence). This CDR3 reads CAWSGQDSGPYNEQFF. The CDR3 DNA reads as TGTGCCTGGAGCGGACAGGATAGCGGCCCCTACAATGAGCAGTTCTTC.

The J gene is TRBJ2-1, the V gene TRBV7-2, with D unclear. Trimming took off 5 bases at V and 0 bases at J, with 17 bases between the two ends. Germline V gene lookup returns CDR1 SGHTA and CDR2 FQGNSA. This CDR3 contains 17 residues. The CDR3 nucleotides are TGTGCCAGCAGCGTCCAAAGCTTTTTAAGCTCCTACAATGAGCAGTTCTTC. Translation gives CASSVQSFLSSYNEQFF.

Points on this clone: A read error may account for a junction end that differs from germline. The genes are TRBV5-1 and TRBJ1-3; D call uncertain. This CDR3 has 16 amino acids. In germline, CDR1 is SGHRS, CDR2 YFSETQ. CDR3 residues: CASNLQAAHTLHTIYF. The CDR3 bases are TGCGCCAGCAACTTGCAGGCTGCTCACACTCTCCACACCATATATTTT.

The V and J genes are TRBV10-3 and TRBJ2-5; TRBD1 matches 12 bases. This CDR3 comprises 15 residues. From germline, CDR1 is ENHRY and CDR2 SYGVKD. J was trimmed by 4 bases and V by 5 bases; bases with no gene match: 5. The CDR3 spells CAISPGQGARETQYF. The CDR3 DNA sequence: TGTGCCATCAGTCCGGGACAGGGGGCGCGAGAGACCCAGTACTTC.